This TCR beta chain derives from a study of cytotoxic CD8 clonotypes in ibrutinib-treated CLL. Study in general: Once treatment had gone on for a median of around 13 months, range 6 to 36, response samples were drawn.

Study conclusions and caveats: Baseline values of clonality outstripped age-matched healthy donors and followed circulating CD8+ T-cell counts.

On this clone: The antigen remains undetermined.

TCRdb's copy holds only in-frame clones and misses some; the assay was immunoSEQ multiplex PCR. The data show approximately 350,000 clones, 60% to 80% seen once. Investigators sourced approximately 2 micrograms of genomic DNA from cryopreserved PBMCs for TCR beta libraries. The TCR sequence derives from a human donor with chronic lymphocytic leukemia. The sample here was PBMCs, taken after 36 months of ibrutinib treatment.

CDR3 in DNA: TGTGCCAGCAGTTACATTACCGCGTACCAAGAGACCCAGTACTTC. Translation: CASSYITAYQETQYF. The chain has TRBV6-6 and TRBJ2-5; D is ambiguous. The CDR3 contains 15 residues. Germline V lookup: CDR1 MNHNY, CDR2 SVGAGI (reference sequence). V was trimmed by 2 bases and J by 0 bases, leaving 10 bases between them.